The 15 T cell receptor beta chains given below trace back to one sample, sequenced in a study of cytomegalovirus exposure and HLA in healthy donors (TCRdb year 2017). The library was obtained by the immunoSEQ multiplex PCR assay. A mixture of 60 forward primers for TCR Vbeta segments and 13 reverse primers for TCR Jbeta segments was used in the multiplex PCR. TCRdb re-hosts the immuneACCESS table, in-frame sequences only. Its copies lack some clones; in the studies checked, an unresolved V gene accounts for under half of them, and the cause for the rest is not known. This sample holds about 200,000 clones; about four fifths were observed only once. The top ten clonotypes cover about 0.36% of the sample. Sequencing was performed on PBMCs. These receptors originate from a male donor in good health and CMV-seropositive.

The rearrangement uses TRBV5-1 and TRBJ2-1, with D tentatively TRBD1 (6 bases). The V end was cut by 1 base, the J end by 4 bases, with 18 bases between. This CDR3 is 17 amino acids long. Germline V CDR1 and CDR2: SGHRS, YFSETQ. The CDR3 protein is CASSLSIRTALYNEQFF. Here the CDR3 DNA reads TGCGCCAGCAGCTTGAGTATCCGGACAGCCTTATACAATGAGCAGTTCTTC.

This chain's CDR3 is CASSPGLAAYNEQFF. In DNA, the CDR3 is TGTGCCAGCAGCCCGGGACTAGCGGCCTACAATGAGCAGTTCTTC. V usage is TRBV2 and J usage is TRBJ2-1, with TRBD2 matching 11 bases. CDR3 length: 15 amino acids. V shed 6 bases and J 2 bases; nucleotides not matched to a gene: 3. The germline V gene encodes CDR1 SNHLY and CDR2 FYNNEI.

V usage is TRBV25-1 and J usage is TRBJ1-5; TRBD1 is a possible D gene (5 bases). V was pared by 5 bases and J by 2 bases, with 13 bases between. CDR3 length: 15 residues. CDR1 and CDR2 (germline): MGHDK, SYGVNS. CDR3 protein: CASSFGGGGNQPQHF. CDR3 DNA: TGTGCCAGCAGTTTTGGGGGAGGTGGCAATCAGCCCCAGCATTTT.

This clone has a handful of counts. This chain links TRBV18 with TRBJ1-2; no clear D gene. This CDR3 has 14 residues. Germline V gives CDR1 KGHSH, CDR2 LQKENI. V lost 3 bases, J lost 0 bases, and 8 bases lay in between. CDR3 amino acids: CASSPQQSNYGYTF. The CDR3 DNA follows: TGTGCCAGCTCACCTCAACAGTCTAACTATGGCTACACCTTC.

The V gene is TRBV7-2, the J gene TRBJ1-2; D is ambiguous. V was cut by 6 bases and J by 2 bases, with 10 bases left in between. The CDR3 is 13 amino acids. CDR1 and CDR2 from the germline V gene are SGHTA and FQGNSA. CDR3 region: CASRITLNYGYTF. CDR3 coding DNA: TGTGCCAGCAGGATTACTTTAAACTATGGCTACACCTTC.

In DNA form, the CDR3 reads TGTGCCATATATCCGGGACAGGAGAAATACGAGCAGTACTTC. Translating it yields CAIYPGQEKYEQYF. The chain employs TRBV10-3 and TRBJ2-7; TRBD1 aligns across 8 bases. Germline CDR1 reads ENHRY; CDR2 reads SYGVKD. Germline trimming cut 9 bases from V and 4 bases from J; bases unmatched to any gene: 11. The CDR3 totals 14 residues.

This rearrangement joins TRBV7-9 to TRBJ1-3, with D possibly TRBD1 on 6 matching bases. There are 16 residues in the CDR3. Germline loops: CDR1 SEHNR, CDR2 FQNEAQ (reference sequence). Trimming took off 4 bases at V and 4 bases at J, with 17 bases between the two ends. CDR3 amino acids: CASSSLQGNSGNTIYF. The CDR3, as DNA: TGTGCCAGCAGCTCCCTTCAGGGGAACTCCGGAAACACCATATATTTT. The whole variable domain, remainder taken from reference TRBV7-9 and TRBJ1-3, is DTGVSQNPRHKITKRGQNVTFRCDPISEHNRLYWYRQTLGQGPEFLTYFQNEAQLEKSRLLSDRFSAERPKGSFSTLEIQRTEQGDSAMYLCASSSLQGNSGNTIYFGEGSWLTVV.

The rearrangement uses TRBV4-1 and TRBJ2-7; TRBD1 matches at 7 bases. Germline CDR1 and CDR2: MGHRA and YSYEKL. The CDR3 loop spans 15 amino acids. J was trimmed by 2 bases and V by 1 base; bases with no gene match: 5. The CDR3 region is CASSQVRQGAYEQYF. DNA of the CDR3: TGCGCCAGCAGCCAAGTTAGGCAGGGGGCCTACGAGCAGTACTTC.

The chain uses TRBV5-1 and TRBJ1-6, with 9 bases lining up with TRBD1. The CDR3 extends over 14 amino acids. Germline values: CDR1 SGHRS, CDR2 YFSETQ. Trimming cost V 4 bases and J 7 bases; bases outside gene matches: 3. The CDR3 region has the DNA TGCGCCAGCAGCCCCGGGACAGGGAATTCACCCCTCCACTTT. Its protein is CASSPGTGNSPLHF.

The rearrangement joins TRBV5-4 to TRBJ1-1, with TRBD1 identical over 11 bases. Germline CDR1 reads SGHNT; CDR2 reads YYREEE (reference sequence). V dropped 6 bases and J dropped 3; count of bases not matched to a gene: 13. CDR3 size: 17 residues. CDR3 sequence (DNA): TGTGCCAGCATCAGGACAGGGGGCATGGTGGGGGACACTGAAGCTTTCTTT. Translating gives CASIRTGGMVGDTEAFF.

This chain uses TRBV27 with TRBJ1-1, with 8 bases matching TRBD1. The CDR3 length is 15 residues. After removal of 5 bases from V and 2 bases from J, the junction contained 7 bases not matched to a gene. Germline V gene sequence: CDR1 MNHEY, CDR2 SMNVEV (reference sequence). DNA of the CDR3: TGTGCCAGCAGTCCCCGGACAGGGCGAAACACTGAAGCTTTCTTT. Protein: CASSPRTGRNTEAFF.

The rearrangement links TRBV5-1 to TRBJ2-1; a weak D match, TRBD1 (6 bases). Germline V lookup: CDR1 SGHRS, CDR2 YFSETQ. Deletions cut 0 bases from V and 0 bases from J, with 10 bases between. The CDR3 contains 16 residues. CDR3: CASSLVGGSSYNEQFF. In nucleotides, the CDR3 is TGCGCCAGCAGCTTGGTAGGGGGTAGCTCCTACAATGAGCAGTTCTTC.

V gene TRBV9 combines with J gene TRBJ1-2; D remains unclear. The CDR3 has 12 amino acids. CDR1 and CDR2 from the germline V gene are SGDLS and YYNGEE. The V gene lost 4 bases and the J gene lost 1 base, with 5 bases spanning the gap. The CDR3 region is CASSPDNYGYTF. The CDR3 DNA reads TGTGCCAGCAGCCCAGATAACTATGGCTACACCTTC.

V and J are TRBV2 and TRBJ1-5, with D tentatively TRBD1 (6 bases). The ends were cut back, 4 bases at V and 3 bases at J, with 10 bases in the middle. This CDR3 contains 14 residues. Germline V CDR1 and CDR2: SNHLY, FYNNEI. CDR3 sequence (DNA): TGTGCCAGCAGTGGGACAGATTACAATCAGCCCCAGCATTTT. Encoded protein: CASSGTDYNQPQHF.

This clone was seen once. The chain employs TRBV10-3 and TRBJ1-2; D remains ambiguous. Germline CDR1 is ENHRY and CDR2 is SYGVKD. The CDR3 consists of 13 residues. V lost 2 bases to trimming and J lost 4 bases, with 8 bases between them. The CDR3 DNA is TGTGCCATCAGTGAGCCCCCTCTCTATGGCTACACCTTC. Translation gives CAISEPPLYGYTF.